These 9 T cell receptor beta chains came from one sample sequenced in a study of T and B cells in COVID-19 patients. TRB rearrangements were amplified by multiplex PCR with BIOMED2 TRB-A/B primers. Each CDR3 protein gets one entry after TCRdb re-called the multiplex PCR reads with MiXCR. This sample has about 27,000 distinct CDR3 sequences; about 31% occur once, and the top ten carry about 1.7%. Blood genomic DNA input for TRB amplification was about 240-500 ng. The sequencing input was blood. These receptors all come from a human donor who had recovered from COVID-19.

This clonotype was detected a few times. The chain is built from TRBV6-5 and TRBJ2-7; D is unresolved. CDR1 MNHEY and CDR2 SVGAGI come from the germline V gene. This CDR3 is built from 11 residues. V was clipped by 7 bases and J by 2 bases, with 6 bases between them. CDR3 in amino acids: CASTTTYEQYF. The CDR3 coding sequence is TGTGCCAGCACTACTACCTACGAGCAGTACTTC.

This clonotype came up a few times. J is TRBJ2-1 and V is TRBV27; 9 positions match TRBD1. Germline V gene sequence: CDR1 MNHEY, CDR2 SMNVEV (reference sequence). V lost 6 bases and J lost 8; bases outside the gene matches: 17. The CDR3 contains 17 residues. CDR3 sequence: CASSRGPRDRVYDEQFF. As DNA, the CDR3 is TGTGCCAGCAGCCGGGGACCCCGGGACAGGGTTTATGATGAGCAGTTCTTC.

Many counts were recorded for this clonotype. The rearrangement links TRBV18 to TRBJ2-1; no definite D call. Germline V gene data show CDR1 as KGHSH and CDR2 as LQKENI. Trimming took off 2 bases at V and 9 bases at J, with 11 bases between the two ends. This CDR3 contains 13 residues. The CDR3 DNA sequence: TGTGCCAGCTCACCAGACCGCCTCGTTGAGCAGTTCTTC. It translates to CASSPDRLVEQFF.

J is TRBJ2-7 and V is TRBV27, with 14 positions matching TRBD2. The CDR3 extends over 16 amino acids. Germline CDR1 is MNHEY and CDR2 is SMNVEV (reference sequence). V shed 8 bases and J 3 bases; nucleotides not matched to a gene: 9. This CDR3 reads CASGTSGRFPDYEQYF. The CDR3 region has the DNA TGTGCCAGCGGGACTAGCGGGAGATTTCCGGACTACGAGCAGTACTTC.

The V call is TRBV12-3 or TRBV12-4, the J call TRBJ2-5; possibly TRBD1 for D (6 bases). The V end was cut by 2 bases, the J end by 1 base, with 11 bases between. CDR3 length: 15 residues. CDR3 residues: CASSLTGQPQETQYF. The CDR3 nucleotides read TGTGCCAGCAGTTTAACAGGACAGCCCCAAGAGACCCAGTACTTC.

The chain has TRBV5-1 and TRBJ2-2; D unresolved. Germline V gene data show CDR1 as SGHRS and CDR2 as YFSETQ. There are 11 residues in the CDR3. Trimming stripped 7 bases from V and 3 bases from J, with 4 bases between. CDR3 bases: TGCGCCAGCTCCTACACCGGGGAGCTGTTTTTT. This translates into CASSYTGELFF.

Comments on this clonotype: This may come from a read error, since a much larger clone is one base off. The chain couples TRBV19 to TRBJ2-3, with 13 bases lining up with TRBD2. There are 15 residues in the CDR3. Trimming cost V 3 bases and J 4 bases; bases outside gene matches: 1. CDR1 and CDR2 from the germline V gene are LNHDA and SQIVND (reference sequence). Here the CDR3 DNA reads TGTGCCAGTAGTATGGGACTAGCGGGGTCAGATACGCAGTATTTT. It codes for CASSMGLAGSDTQYF.

This chain uses TRBV7-6 with TRBJ2-3, with D perhaps given as TRBD1 or TRBD2 (5 bases each). Per the germline V gene, CDR1 is SGHVS and CDR2 is FNYEAQ. V was clipped by 2 bases and J by 7 bases, with 10 bases between them. CDR3 size: 13 residues. CDR3 sequence: CASSLPEGNTQYF. As DNA, the CDR3 is TGTGCCAGCAGCTTACCTGAGGGGAATACGCAGTATTTT.

DNA for the CDR3: TGTGCCAGCAGCTTGACAGGGTCGTGGCGAGAGACCCAGTACTTC. Protein product: CASSLTGSWRETQYF. The V and J genes are TRBV5-5 and TRBJ2-5; a possible D gene is TRBD1 (6 bases). The V gene lost 1 base and the J gene lost 4 bases, with 14 bases spanning the gap. Germline CDR1 SGHKS, CDR2 YYEKEE (reference sequence). The CDR3 is made up of 15 amino acids.